A selection of T cell receptor beta chains follows, all from one sample in a study of blood T cell repertoires in COVID-19. Assay used: immunoSEQ multiplex PCR; TCRdb lists only in-frame clones, some missing. Altogether 270,000 or so clones are present, approximately 88% being singletons, with the ten largest covering more than 0.95%. The sample was PBMCs or T cells enriched from blood (not recorded which). Source of these receptors: a woman aged 40 to 55 with acute COVID-19. Each CDR3 is given with its conserved first and last residue. The D gene is left open where the match is weak. Some rows have no size entry. The others give once, few or many, or a class for an expanded clone.

J | V | D | size | DNA | CDR3
TRBJ2-2 | TRBV5-1 | NA | NA | TGCGCCAGCAGCTTCGGGTCTCCGAACACCGGGGAGCTGTTTTTT | CASSFGSPNTGELFF
TRBJ2-4 | TRBV7-9 | TRBD2 | NA | TGTGCCAGCAGCTTAGGCGGGGGCATTCAGTACTTC | CASSLGGGIQYF
TRBJ2-7 | TRBV7-9 | NA | NA | TGTGCCAGCAGCTTATTTCCAGCGGACCAGAGCTCCTACGAGCAGTACTTC | CASSLFPADQSSYEQYF
TRBJ1-2 | TRBV7-9 | NA | once | TGTGCCAGCAGCTTGCCAGGGAACGGCTACACCTTC | CASSLPGNGYTF
TRBJ1-1 | TRBV29-1 | NA | NA | TGCAGCGCCGGGTTAATGAACACTGAAGCTTTCTTT | CSAGLMNTEAFF
TRBJ2-2 | TRBV5-4 | TRBD2 | few | TGTGCCAGCAGCTTGCCGGGACTATTAGGCGGGGAGCTGTTTTTT | CASSLPGLLGGELFF
TRBJ2-7 | TRBV7-8 | TRBD2 | few | TGTGCCAGCAGCATGGGACTAGCGGGAGGGCACGAGCAGTACTTC | CASSMGLAGGHEQYF
TRBJ2-1 | TRBV29-1 | TRBD1 | NA | TGCAGCGCCGCTCGGGACAGGACCTACAATGAGCAGTTCTTC | CSAARDRTYNEQFF
TRBJ1-6 | TRBV5-6 | NA | NA | TGTGCCAGCAGCTTGGAACAGGGTAGCTCCTATAATTCACCCCTCCACTTT | CASSLEQGSSYNSPLHF
TRBJ1-3 | TRBV6-5 | NA | NA | TGTGCCAGCAGCCCCCGGACAGATGGAAACACCATATATTTT | CASSPRTDGNTIYF
TRBJ1-1 | TRBV2 | NA | NA | TGTGCCAGCAGTGGGACAGCCAACACTGAAGCTTTCTTT | CASSGTANTEAFF
TRBJ2-7 | TRBV6-5 | NA | NA | TGTGCCAGCAGTACACGGACAGTCCCCGGCGAGCAGTACTTC | CASSTRTVPGEQYF
TRBJ2-7 | TRBV7-9 | TRBD2 | NA | TGTGCCAGCAGCGGGACTAGCTACGAGCAGTACTTC | CASSGTSYEQYF
TRBJ2-3 | TRBV29-1 | TRBD2 | NA | TGCAGCGGGAGGGGGTGGCCTAGCGGGAGTTCGGATACGCAGTATTTT | CSGRGWPSGSSDTQYF
TRBJ2-7 | TRBV6-5 | TRBD1 | NA | TGTGCCAGCAGCGACGGGACAGCCTACGAGCAGTACTTC | CASSDGTAYEQYF
TRBJ2-1 | TRBV7-8 | TRBD2 | NA | TGTGCCAGCAGCTTAGATTCGGGACTAGCGGGCTCCTACAATGAGCAGTTCTTC | CASSLDSGLAGSYNEQFF
TRBJ2-5 | TRBV2 | NA | NA | TGTGCCAGCGGGTTTCCGGGACACGTCTCCCCCCAGTACTTC | CASGFPGHVSPQYF
TRBJ1-5 | TRBV27 | TRBD1 | NA | TGTGCCAGCAGTTCAGCCGTTTCGGACAGGGTTTCCAATCAGCCCCAGCATTTT | CASSSAVSDRVSNQPQHF
TRBJ1-3 | TRBV5-5 | NA | few | TGTGCCAGCAGCCAGGCCGGCGGAAACACCATATATTTT | CASSQAGGNTIYF
TRBJ2-3 | TRBV20-1 | TRBD1 | NA | TGCAGTGCTAGTCATAGGGACAGGGGCACAGATACGCAGTATTTT | CSASHRDRGTDTQYF
TRBJ1-1 | TRBV5-1 | NA | NA | TGCGCCAGCAGCTTAGTAAGGGGCATGAACACTGAAGCTTTCTTT | CASSLVRGMNTEAFF
TRBJ2-1 | TRBV7-3 | NA | NA | TGTGCCAGCAGATCCGGTGGTAGTTCCTACAATGAGCAGTTCTTC | CASRSGGSSYNEQFF
TRBJ2-7 | TRBV5-6 | NA | once | TGTGCCAGCAGCTTATACCATTCCGGGACAATCCCTAAGGAGCAGTACTTC | CASSLYHSGTIPKEQYF
TRBJ1-4 | TRBV27 | NA | NA | TGTGCCAGCAGTTTTGGGCAGCATAATGAAAAACTGTTTTTT | CASSFGQHNEKLFF
TRBJ1-1 | TRBV11-2 | TRBD1 | NA | TGTGCCAGCAGCTTGGGGACAGATAACACTGAAGCTTTCTTT | CASSLGTDNTEAFF
TRBJ1-1 | TRBV27 | TRBD1 | few | TGTGCCAGCCGAATGACAGGGGGACTCCAGAGTGCTTTCTTT | CASRMTGGLQSAFF
TRBJ2-4 | TRBV2 | NA | NA | TGTGCCAGCAGTGAACCGGCCTCATCCAGGGGCATTCAGTACTTC | CASSEPASSRGIQYF
TRBJ2-7 | TRBV21-1 | NA | NA | TGTGCCATCCGGGGGGACGGTTGGGGTTACGAGCAGTACTTC | CAIRGDGWGYEQYF
TRBJ2-7 | TRBV5-6 | NA | NA | TGTGCCAGCAGCTCCGAGACGGAGAGCTCCTACGAGCAGTACTTC | CASSSETESSYEQYF
TRBJ1-1 | TRBV3-1/TRBV3-2 | NA | NA | TGTGCCAGCAGCCAAGATGTCGCAGGGACTGAAGCTTTCTTT | CASSQDVAGTEAFF
TRBJ1-2 | TRBV4-3 | NA | NA | TGCGCCAGCAGCCAGGTGCGGAGCCGGGGGGGCTACACCTTC | CASSQVRSRGGYTF
TRBJ2-2 | TRBV24-1 | NA | NA | TGTGCCACCAGTGCATCGGGATGGACCGGGGAGCTGTTTTTT | CATSASGWTGELFF
TRBJ1-5 | TRBV29-1 | NA | NA | TGCAGCGCCTCAGGGATAAGCAATCAGCCCCAGCATTTT | CSASGISNQPQHF